These T cell receptor beta chains were read from a single sample in a study of blood T cell repertoires in COVID-19. Only in-frame clones appear in the TCRdb table, and some are missing; sequencing was by immunoSEQ multiplex PCR. The table includes roughly 58,000 clones, about three quarters detected once. The material sequenced was peripheral blood. These receptors all come from a man over 45 with active or convalescent COVID-19. CDR3s include the opening cysteine and the closing phenylalanine or tryptophan. D genes are given only for firm matches. Part of the rows lack a size; the others show once, few, many or a class for expanded clones.

cdr3_nt cdr3_aa d_call j_call v_call clone_size
TGTGCCAGTTCGGGGCGGGGGGTGAGTCGAGATACGCAGTATTTT CASSGRGVSRDTQYF TRBD2 TRBJ2-3 TRBV19 NA
TGTGCCACCAGTGACCCTAACTTCAGGGCAGATACGCAGTATTTT CATSDPNFRADTQYF NA TRBJ2-3 TRBV24-1 NA
TGTGCCAGCAGTCTTGAGGGGGGGTCCTACGAGCAGTACTTC CASSLEGGSYEQYF NA TRBJ2-7 TRBV2 few
TGTGCCACCAGCAGAGATGGGGCGGAGGGTACTCACAATGAGCAGTTCTTC CATSRDGAEGTHNEQFF NA TRBJ2-1 TRBV15 NA
TGTGCCAGCAAAGAGTCAGGGTCGAATGAAAAACTGTTTTTT CASKESGSNEKLFF NA TRBJ1-4 TRBV6-5 NA
TGCAGCGGGGGACAGGGGAATGGCTACACCTTC CSGGQGNGYTF TRBD1 TRBJ1-2 TRBV29-1 NA
TGTGCCAGCAGCCGGGTGCAAGGAAACACCATATATTTT CASSRVQGNTIYF NA TRBJ1-3 TRBV11-1 NA
TGCGCCAGCAGCTTTAATCCGTCCTTGGGCAGGGGAACTGAAGCTTTCTTT CASSFNPSLGRGTEAFF NA TRBJ1-1 TRBV5-1 NA
TGTGCCAGTATCCCGTGGGGGGGCAAGGACATTGAAGCTTTCTTT CASIPWGGKDIEAFF NA TRBJ1-1 TRBV19 NA
TGTGCCAGCAGCCTACCGGGACAGGGGTACAACGAGCAGTACTTC CASSLPGQGYNEQYF TRBD1 TRBJ2-7 TRBV3-1/TRBV3-2 NA
TGTGCCAGCAGCTTCGGGGGATCTTATGGCTACACCTTC CASSFGGSYGYTF NA TRBJ1-2 TRBV7-9 NA
TGTGCCAGCAGCTTGGACAGGTTTAACGAGCAGTACTTC CASSLDRFNEQYF NA TRBJ2-7 TRBV5-4 NA
TGTGCCAGCAGTTGGGGACAGGCGTTTAATTCACCCCTCCACTTT CASSWGQAFNSPLHF TRBD1 TRBJ1-6 TRBV6-5 NA
TGTGCCAGCAGTGAAGTTTCCAGAGGAGGTCAGCCCCAGCATTTT CASSEVSRGGQPQHF NA TRBJ1-5 TRBV6-1 NA
TGTGCCAGCAGCTTCTCCAGGGGGAACACTGAAGCTTTCTTT CASSFSRGNTEAFF NA TRBJ1-1 TRBV5-8 NA
TGTGCCAGCAGCGTAGGGCCCTTGACAGGGGTAGTTGGGAATGAGCAGTTCTTC CASSVGPLTGVVGNEQFF TRBD1 TRBJ2-1 TRBV9 NA
TGTGCCAGCAGCTTGGGGACAAGCCAAGAGACCCAGTACTTC CASSLGTSQETQYF NA TRBJ2-5 TRBV7-9 NA
TGTGCCATCAGTCCGGGGAGGGACACTGAAGCTTTCTTT CAISPGRDTEAFF NA TRBJ1-1 TRBV10-3 NA
TGCGCCAGCAGCTTGAACAGTGACACTGAAGCTTTCTTT CASSLNSDTEAFF NA TRBJ1-1 TRBV5-1 NA
TGTGCCAGCAGCTTAAACCAGGGCCCTTCTTACGAGCAGTACTTC CASSLNQGPSYEQYF NA TRBJ2-7 TRBV7-3 few
TGTGCCAGCAGCTCTTACGGGGGGGAGAACAATGAGCAGTTCTTC CASSSYGGENNEQFF TRBD2 TRBJ2-1 TRBV7-3 once
TGTGCCAGCAGCCAAGGGACTAGCGGGGGTGGAAACATTCAGTACTTC CASSQGTSGGGNIQYF TRBD2 TRBJ2-4 TRBV3-1/TRBV3-2 NA
TGCGCCAGCAACCCGACAGGGGGAGATCAGCCCCAGCATTTT CASNPTGGDQPQHF TRBD1 TRBJ1-5 TRBV10-2 NA
TGTGCCAGCAGCTTAGGTGGACAGGGGCTGAACAATCAGCCCCAGCATTTT CASSLGGQGLNNQPQHF TRBD1 TRBJ1-5 TRBV13 NA
TGTGCCAGCGTTATAAATACAGGGGGCATTTACGAGCAGTACTTC CASVINTGGIYEQYF TRBD1 TRBJ2-7 TRBV6-5 NA
TGTGCCAGCAGCCCTAGCTCTGGGGCCAACGTCCTGACTTTC CASSPSSGANVLTF NA TRBJ2-6 TRBV4-2 few
TGTGCCAGTACAGCTCTAGCGGGGGCTGAGCAGTTCTTC CASTALAGAEQFF TRBD2 TRBJ2-1 TRBV19 NA
TGTGCCAGCAGCCAAGATTGGCAGGGTAGAGAGACCCAGTACTTC CASSQDWQGRETQYF NA TRBJ2-5 TRBV3-1/TRBV3-2 once
TGTGCCATCAGTGACGGGGACACTGAAGCTTTCTTT CAISDGDTEAFF NA TRBJ1-1 TRBV10-3 once
TGTGCCAGTAGTATCCGCCGGACTTTTAACCCCAATGAGCAGTTCTTC CASSIRRTFNPNEQFF NA TRBJ2-1 TRBV19 NA
TGCGCCAGCAGTGCCTCGGTCTACGAGCAGTACTTC CASSASVYEQYF NA TRBJ2-7 TRBV10-2 NA